This TCR beta chain was sequenced during a study of T-cell memory formation after mild COVID-19. Trimming removed 1 base at V and 3 bases at J, with 13 bases between. Germline loops: CDR1 DFQATT, CDR2 SNEGSKA (reference sequence). CDR3 length equals 14 residues. TCRdb redid the calling of the 5' RACE reads with MiXCR, one entry per CDR3 protein. The profile shows about 82,000 distinct CDR3 sequences, around 15% of them singletons. This clonotype originated in a man aged 18-30 years who had mild COVID-19 (a few samples of this study predate the infection). Cell type and time point are not known. The chain employs TRBV20-1 and TRBJ2-7; D may be TRBD2 (6 bases). Sequenced: PBMCs or a T cell subset sorted from them (not recorded which). The CDR3 nucleotides are TGCAGTGCTAGAGGGGGGGAAAAATTCTACGAGCAGTACTTC. The encoded protein is CSARGGEKFYEQYF.